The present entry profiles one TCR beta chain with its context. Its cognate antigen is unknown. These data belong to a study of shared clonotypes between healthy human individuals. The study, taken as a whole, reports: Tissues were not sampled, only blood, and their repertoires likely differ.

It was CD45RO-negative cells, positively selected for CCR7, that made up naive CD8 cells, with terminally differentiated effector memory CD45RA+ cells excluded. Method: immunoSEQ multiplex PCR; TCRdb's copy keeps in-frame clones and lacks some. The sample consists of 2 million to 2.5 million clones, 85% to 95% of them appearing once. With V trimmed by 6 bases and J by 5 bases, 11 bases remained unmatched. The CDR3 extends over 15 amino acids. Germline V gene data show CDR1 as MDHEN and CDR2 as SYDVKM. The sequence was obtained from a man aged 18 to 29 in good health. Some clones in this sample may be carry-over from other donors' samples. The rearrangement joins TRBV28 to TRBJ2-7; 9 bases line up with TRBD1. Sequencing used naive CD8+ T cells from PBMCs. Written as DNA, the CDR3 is TGTGCCAGCAGGAACCGGGACAGGGTCATCGACGAGCAGTACTTC. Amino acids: CASRNRDRVIDEQYF. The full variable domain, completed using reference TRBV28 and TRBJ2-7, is DVKVTQSSRYLVKRTGEKVFLECVQDMDHENMFWYRQDPGLGLRLIYFSYDVKMKEKGDIPEGYSVSREKKERFSLILESASTNQTSMYLCASRNRDRVIDEQYFGPGTRLTVT.